The clone carrying this TCR beta chain was seen at least ten times. The data derive from a study of CD8 T cells in ankylosing spondylitis. This CDR3 has 13 residues. V dropped 3 bases and J dropped 7 bases, with 10 bases sitting between them. Germline V gives CDR1 SGHTA, CDR2 FQGNSA. TCRdb independently ran MiXCR on the 5' RACE reads; one entry per CDR3 protein. The table includes some 140,000 distinct CDR3 sequences, 10% to 12% detected once. The sample comprised blood, either unsorted or a sorted T cell fraction (not recorded which). The receptor was derived from a female donor with ankylosing spondylitis or in good health (not recorded which). The chain couples TRBV7-2 to TRBJ2-1; D remains ambiguous. The CDR3 protein is CASSFGRRNEQFF. CDR3 DNA: TGTGCCAGCAGCTTCGGGCGGAGAAATGAGCAGTTCTTC.